These T cell receptor beta chains were read from a single sample in a study of blood T cell repertoires in COVID-19. The data were produced by immunoSEQ multiplex PCR, yet TCRdb's version contains in-frame clones alone and is incomplete. Of a few hundred thousand clones listed, about 80% are singletons. The sequencing sample was made of PBMCs or T cells enriched from blood (not recorded which). The source is a middle-aged man who had recovered from COVID-19. CDR3s include the opening cysteine and the closing phenylalanine or tryptophan. The D gene is left open where the match is weak. Some rows mark clone size as missing; the rest say once, few, many or name a class of expanded clone.

d_call	clone_size	v_call	j_call	cdr3_nt	cdr3_aa
TRBD1	few	TRBV5-1	TRBJ1-6	TGCGCCAGCAGCTTGACTGGACAGGAACCCTCACCCCTCCACTTT	CASSLTGQEPSPLHF
.	.	TRBV2	TRBJ1-1	TGTGCCAGGGAGGTGAACACTGAAGCTTTCTTT	CAREVNTEAFF
.	.	TRBV5-1	TRBJ1-3	TGCGCCAGCAGCTTGGCTGACGGGAGGGGGAGCTCTGGAAACACCATATATTTT	CASSLADGRGSSGNTIYF
.	.	TRBV5-4	TRBJ1-3	TGTGCCAGCAGCCGCGGGGTCCCGGGCCTTGGAAACACCATATATTTT	CASSRGVPGLGNTIYF
TRBD2	.	TRBV5-1	TRBJ2-7	TGCGCCAGCAGCTTGGAGCCTAGCGGTACCTCCTACGAGCAGTACTTC	CASSLEPSGTSYEQYF
.	.	TRBV27	TRBJ1-2	TGTGCCAGCAGTTTCCGGGGAGAAATCTATGGCTACACCTTC	CASSFRGEIYGYTF
.	.	TRBV5-5	TRBJ2-7	TGTGCCAGCAGCTTAGTCCTAGGAGGGGGCATCTACGAGCAGTACTTC	CASSLVLGGGIYEQYF
.	once	TRBV19	TRBJ2-1	TGTGCCAGTAAACTCGAAGGGGATGAGCAGTTCTTC	CASKLEGDEQFF
TRBD1	.	TRBV19	TRBJ2-4	TGTGCCAGTAGTACCGGCGGGACAGGTACGGCCAAAAACATTCAGTACTTC	CASSTGGTGTAKNIQYF
.	.	TRBV18	TRBJ2-5	TGTGCCAGCTCACCACCTTTCATGGGGGCCCAAGAGACCCAGTACTTC	CASSPPFMGAQETQYF
.	.	TRBV6-4	TRBJ1-5	TGTGCCAGCAGTGCGAGGGGAGGGCAGCCCCAGCATTTT	CASSARGGQPQHF
.	.	TRBV27	TRBJ2-4	TGTGCCAGCAGTTTAGCCCAAGGAGGGAATGGGGTAAACATTCAGTACTTC	CASSLAQGGNGVNIQYF
.	.	TRBV21-1	TRBJ2-3	TGTGCCAGCAGGAGTGGACTAGCGGGGCTAACAGATACGCAGTATTTT	CASRSGLAGLTDTQYF
.	few	TRBV7-9	TRBJ2-7	TGTGCCAGCATCGGGGACTCGACCTACGAGCAGTACTTC	CASIGDSTYEQYF
TRBD1	.	TRBV5-1	TRBJ1-6	TGCGCCAGCAGCCCAATACAGGGGGCGAATTCACCCCTCCACTTT	CASSPIQGANSPLHF
TRBD1	.	TRBV10-3	TRBJ2-7	TGTGCCATCAGTGATTATACCGGGACAGCCGCCAGGGACGAGCAGTACTTC	CAISDYTGTAARDEQYF
.	.	TRBV5-4	TRBJ1-2	TGTGCCAGCAGCTACGCAGGGGATCTCTATGGCTACACCTTC	CASSYAGDLYGYTF
.	few	TRBV7-2	TRBJ2-1	TGTGCCAGCAGCTTAGTGGTGGCATTAAATGAGCAGTTCTTC	CASSLVVALNEQFF
TRBD1	once	TRBV19	TRBJ1-2	TGTGCCAGTACCCCACTCGGACAGGGGGCGTCTCTGTGGGGCTACACCTTC	CASTPLGQGASLWGYTF
TRBD1	.	TRBV5-8	TRBJ1-3	TGTGCCAGCAGCTTTGGGACAGGAGGGAACACCATATATTTT	CASSFGTGGNTIYF
.	.	TRBV5-1	TRBJ2-3	TGCGCCAGCAGCCCAGGGGCACAGATAGTATCAGATACGCAGTATTTT	CASSPGAQIVSDTQYF
TRBD1	.	TRBV19	TRBJ1-6	TGTGCCAGTTCTCCGGGACAGGGCAATTCACCCCTCCACTTT	CASSPGQGNSPLHF
.	.	TRBV5-1	TRBJ2-5	TGCGCCAGCAGCTTCCAGGTGGGGAGGACAGAGACCCAGTACTTC	CASSFQVGRTETQYF
.	.	TRBV7-9	TRBJ1-1	TGTGCCAGCAGCTTAGCGAGCGGACAGGAAGCTTTCTTT	CASSLASGQEAFF
TRBD1	.	TRBV27	TRBJ1-2	TGTGCCAGCAGTTTATCGAGGGCAGGGGGAGGCTACACCTTC	CASSLSRAGGGYTF
.	.	TRBV19	TRBJ1-6	TGTGCCAGTAGTGCCCGCGACAGAAATAATTCACCCCTCCACTTT	CASSARDRNNSPLHF
.	.	TRBV3-1/TRBV3-2	TRBJ2-3	TGTGCCAGCAGCCACAACCTCGGGGGAACAGATACGCAGTATTTT	CASSHNLGGTDTQYF
.	.	TRBV7-9	TRBJ2-5	TGTGCCAGCAGCCAAGGCGGGACTCCCGATAGGGCCCAGTACTTC	CASSQGGTPDRAQYF
TRBD1	.	TRBV6-2/TRBV6-3	TRBJ1-5	TGTGCCAGCAGTCGCCGGGACAGTATAAGGAATCAGCCCCAGCATTTT	CASSRRDSIRNQPQHF
.	few	TRBV7-3	TRBJ1-1	TGTGCCAGCAGCCAGGTCAGGGGCACTGAAGCTTTCTTT	CASSQVRGTEAFF
TRBD1	.	TRBV15	TRBJ1-1	TGTGCCACCAGCAGAGTTACAGGGGGAGGGACTGAAGCTTTCTTT	CATSRVTGGGTEAFF
TRBD2	.	TRBV10-3	TRBJ2-1	TGTGCCATTGCTGAGCCTAGCGGGGGGACCTACAATGAGCAGTTCTTC	CAIAEPSGGTYNEQFF
TRBD2	.	TRBV11-3	TRBJ2-3	TGTGCCAGCAGCGAAAGCGGGAGAACCACAGATACGCAGTATTTT	CASSESGRTTDTQYF
.	.	TRBV28	TRBJ1-1	TGTGCCAGCAGTTTGTCCGGGACAACAGCGCGCACTGAAGCTTTCTTT	CASSLSGTTARTEAFF
TRBD2	.	TRBV11-2	TRBJ2-1	TGTGCCAGCAGCCCAGGCGGGACTAGCGGGGGCCTTACCTACAATGAGCAGTTCTTC	CASSPGGTSGGLTYNEQFF
.	.	TRBV5-4	TRBJ2-4	TGTGCCAGCAGCTTGGTGCGGAGCGGAGGCATTCAGTACTTC	CASSLVRSGGIQYF
.	.	TRBV6-5	TRBJ1-5	TGTGCCAGCAGTCTCACGGGGGATAGCAATCAGCCCCAGCATTTT	CASSLTGDSNQPQHF
TRBD2	.	TRBV4-2	TRBJ2-5	TGTGCCAGCAGCATAGGGAGGGAAGAGACCCAGTACTTC	CASSIGREETQYF
TRBD2	.	TRBV10-1	TRBJ2-3	TGCGCCAGCAGTCCCCTTAGCGGGAGTAGCACAGATACGCAGTATTTT	CASSPLSGSSTDTQYF
.	once	TRBV3-1/TRBV3-2	TRBJ1-4	TGTGCCAGCAGTGTACTCGGAGGGAAGGGTGAAAAACTGTTTTTT	CASSVLGGKGEKLFF
TRBD1	.	TRBV5-5	TRBJ2-7	TGTGCCAGCGGTCTCCGGGACAGGAGCTCCTACGAGCAGTACTTC	CASGLRDRSSYEQYF
TRBD2	.	TRBV24-1	TRBJ2-3	TGTGCCACCAGTGACCGGACTAGCGGGAGATCCACAGATACGCAGTATTTT	CATSDRTSGRSTDTQYF
TRBD1	.	TRBV5-4	TRBJ1-2	TGTGCCAGCAGCGTCCGGGACAGGGGAGGCTACACCTTC	CASSVRDRGGYTF
.	.	TRBV18	TRBJ1-1	TGTGCCAGCTCACCAGTAGCGATGAACACTGAAGCTTTCTTT	CASSPVAMNTEAFF
TRBD1	few	TRBV29-1	TRBJ2-2	TGCAGCGTTCGACAGGGGGCGCGTATCGCCGGGGAGCTGTTTTTT	CSVRQGARIAGELFF
TRBD1	.	TRBV6-4	TRBJ1-2	TGTGCCAGCAGTGGCGGGACAGATTATGGCTACACCTTC	CASSGGTDYGYTF
TRBD1	.	TRBV19	TRBJ1-2	TGTGCCAGTCGGGACAGGGGGCAAGGTGGCTACACCTTC	CASRDRGQGGYTF
TRBD1	.	TRBV5-4	TRBJ1-4	TGTGCCAGCAGCTCCGGGACAGGGGATGAAAAACTGTTTTTT	CASSSGTGDEKLFF
.	.	TRBV19	TRBJ2-7	TGTGCCAGTAACCGCCGGGACACCCCTCGGGAGCAGTACTTC	CASNRRDTPREQYF
TRBD1	.	TRBV11-2	TRBJ2-1	TGTGCCAGCAGCACATCGGACAGGGCGCATGAGCAGTTCTTC	CASSTSDRAHEQFF
TRBD2	.	TRBV14	TRBJ2-5	TGTGCCAGCAGCCAAGAGGGGCTAGCGGGATGGGAGACCCAGTACTTC	CASSQEGLAGWETQYF
.	.	TRBV7-9	TRBJ1-1	TGTGCCAGCAGGTTCATATCTAACAGAGAAGCTTTCTTT	CASRFISNREAFF
.	.	TRBV7-9	TRBJ2-1	TGTGCCAGCAGCTTCAGGGTCACGGGTACAGATGAGCAGTTCTTC	CASSFRVTGTDEQFF
TRBD1	.	TRBV5-5	TRBJ1-4	TGTGCCAGCAGTATAACGGGACAGCCTAATGAAAAACTGTTTTTT	CASSITGQPNEKLFF
TRBD2	.	TRBV6-5	TRBJ2-1	TGTGCCAGCAGGAAGGGGACTAGCGGGCATAATGAGCAGTTCTTC	CASRKGTSGHNEQFF